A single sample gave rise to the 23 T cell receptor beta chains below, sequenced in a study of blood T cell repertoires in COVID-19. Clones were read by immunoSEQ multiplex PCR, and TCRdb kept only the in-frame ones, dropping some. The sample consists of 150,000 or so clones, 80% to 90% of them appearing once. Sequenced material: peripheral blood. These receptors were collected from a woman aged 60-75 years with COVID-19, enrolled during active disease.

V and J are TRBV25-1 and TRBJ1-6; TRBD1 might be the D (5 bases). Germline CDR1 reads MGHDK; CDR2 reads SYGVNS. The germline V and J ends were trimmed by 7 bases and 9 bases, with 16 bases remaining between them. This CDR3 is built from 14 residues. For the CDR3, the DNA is TGTGCCAGCAATCCCTCAGGGAACCGTTCACCCCTCCACTTT. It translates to CASNPSGNRSPLHF. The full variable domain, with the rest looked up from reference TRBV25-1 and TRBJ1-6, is EADIYQTPRYLVIGTGKKITLECSQTMGHDKMYWYQQDPGMELHLIHYSYGVNSTEKGDLSSESTVSRIRTEHFPLTLESARPSHTSQYLCASNPSGNRSPLHFGNGTRLTVT.

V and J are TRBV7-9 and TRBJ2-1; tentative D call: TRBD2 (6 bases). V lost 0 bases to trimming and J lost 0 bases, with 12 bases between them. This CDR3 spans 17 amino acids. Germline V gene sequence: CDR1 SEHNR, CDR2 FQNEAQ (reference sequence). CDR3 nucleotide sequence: TGTGCCAGCAGCTTAGCGCGGGGCGGCAGCTCCTACAATGAGCAGTTCTTC. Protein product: CASSLARGGSSYNEQFF.

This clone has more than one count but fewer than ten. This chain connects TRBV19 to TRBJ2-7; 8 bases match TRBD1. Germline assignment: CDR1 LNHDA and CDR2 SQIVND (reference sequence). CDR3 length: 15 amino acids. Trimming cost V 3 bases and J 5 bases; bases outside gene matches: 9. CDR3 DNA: TGTGCCAGTAGTATGGGACGACAGGGGATCCACGAGCAGTACTTC. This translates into CASSMGRQGIHEQYF.

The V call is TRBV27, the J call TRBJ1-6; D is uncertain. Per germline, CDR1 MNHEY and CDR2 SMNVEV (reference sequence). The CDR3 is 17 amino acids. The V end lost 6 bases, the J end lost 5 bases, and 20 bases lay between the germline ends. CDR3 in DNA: TGTGCCAGCAGCCGCACCCGGGAGAGGACGGATAATTCACCCCTCCACTTT. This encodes CASSRTRERTDNSPLHF.

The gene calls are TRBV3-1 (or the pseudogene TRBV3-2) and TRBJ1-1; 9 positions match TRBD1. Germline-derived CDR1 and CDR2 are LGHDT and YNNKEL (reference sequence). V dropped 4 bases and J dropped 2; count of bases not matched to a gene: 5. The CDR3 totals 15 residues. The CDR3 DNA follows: TGTGCCAGCAGCCCCTCGGACAGGGGAAACACTGAAGCTTTCTTT. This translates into CASSPSDRGNTEAFF.

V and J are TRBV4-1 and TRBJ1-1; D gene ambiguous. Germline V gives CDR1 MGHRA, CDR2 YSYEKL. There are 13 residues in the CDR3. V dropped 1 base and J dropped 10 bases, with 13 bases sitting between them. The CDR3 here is CASSQVVLGGAFF. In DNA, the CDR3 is TGCGCCAGCAGCCAAGTTGTTTTGGGAGGAGCTTTCTTT.

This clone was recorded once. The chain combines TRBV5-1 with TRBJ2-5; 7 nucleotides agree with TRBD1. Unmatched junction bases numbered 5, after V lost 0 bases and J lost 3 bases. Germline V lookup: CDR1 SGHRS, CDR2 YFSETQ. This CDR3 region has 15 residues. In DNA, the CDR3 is TGCGCCAGCAGCTTGGGCGGCAGGGGGAAAGAGACCCAGTACTTC. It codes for CASSLGGRGKETQYF.

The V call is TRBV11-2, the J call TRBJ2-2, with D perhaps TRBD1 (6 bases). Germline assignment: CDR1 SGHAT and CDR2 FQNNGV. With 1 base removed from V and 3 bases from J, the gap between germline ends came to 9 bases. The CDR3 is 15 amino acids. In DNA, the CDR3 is TGTGCCAGCAGCTTAGGGGACATCTACACCGGGGAGCTGTTTTTT. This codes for CASSLGDIYTGELFF.

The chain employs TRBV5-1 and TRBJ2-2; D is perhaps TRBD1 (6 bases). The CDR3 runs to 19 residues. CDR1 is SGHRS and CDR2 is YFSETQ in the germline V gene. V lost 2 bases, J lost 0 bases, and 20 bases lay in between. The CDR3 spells CASSFRAGDLTSNTGELFF. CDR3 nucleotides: TGCGCCAGCAGCTTTAGGGCAGGGGACCTGACTTCGAACACCGGGGAGCTGTTTTTT.

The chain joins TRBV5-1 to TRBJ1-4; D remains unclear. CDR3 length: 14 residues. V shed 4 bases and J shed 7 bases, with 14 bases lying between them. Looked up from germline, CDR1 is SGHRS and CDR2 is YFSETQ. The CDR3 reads CASSRDASREKLFF. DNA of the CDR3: TGCGCCAGCAGCCGGGATGCTTCTCGTGAAAAACTGTTTTTT.

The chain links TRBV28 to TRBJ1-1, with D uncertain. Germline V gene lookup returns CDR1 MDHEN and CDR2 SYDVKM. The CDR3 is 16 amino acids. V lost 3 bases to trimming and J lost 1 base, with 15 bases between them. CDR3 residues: CASSLNREGPNTEAFF. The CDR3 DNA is TGTGCCAGCAGTTTGAACCGGGAAGGACCGAACACTGAAGCTTTCTTT.

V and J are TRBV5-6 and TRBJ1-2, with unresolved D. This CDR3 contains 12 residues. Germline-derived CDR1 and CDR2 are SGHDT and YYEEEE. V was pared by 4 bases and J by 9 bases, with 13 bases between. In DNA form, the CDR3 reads TGTGCCAGCAGCAAGGACCCCGGGAGCTACACCTTC. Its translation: CASSKDPGSYTF.

CDR3 protein: CASRECGGTGTLCSNQPQHF. The CDR3 DNA sequence: TGTGCCAGCCGAGAATGCGGGGGGACCGGCACACTGTGTAGCAATCAGCCCCAGCATTTT. This rearrangement joins TRBV19 to TRBJ1-5; a possible D gene is TRBD1 (5 bases). Trimming removed 9 bases at V and 0 bases at J, with 30 bases between. CDR3 length: 20 amino acids. Germline CDR1 is LNHDA and CDR2 is SQIVND (reference sequence).

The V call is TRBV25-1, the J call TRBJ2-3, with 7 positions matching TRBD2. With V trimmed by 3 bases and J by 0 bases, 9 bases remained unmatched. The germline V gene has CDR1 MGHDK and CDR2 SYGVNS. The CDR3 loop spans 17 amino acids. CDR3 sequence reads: CASSDPPGSGSTDTQYF. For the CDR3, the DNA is TGTGCCAGCAGTGATCCCCCTGGTAGCGGGAGCACAGATACGCAGTATTTT.

Here the CDR3 reads CASSLSGAYGYTF. CDR3 nucleotides: TGTGCCAGCTCACTCTCGGGAGCCTATGGCTACACCTTC. This chain joins TRBV18 and TRBJ1-2; D is uncertain. V lost 4 bases, J lost 4 bases, and 10 bases lay in between. Germline V lookup: CDR1 KGHSH, CDR2 LQKENI. This CDR3 contains 13 residues.

The CDR3 sequence: CASNSGGPGSDTQYF. The CDR3 nucleotides read TGTGCCAGCAATTCGGGGGGGCCGGGGTCAGATACGCAGTATTTT. This sequence joins TRBV5-4 and TRBJ2-3, with 8 nucleotides matching TRBD2. Germline lookup yields CDR1 SGHNT and CDR2 YYREEE (reference sequence). The V gene end was trimmed by 6 bases and the J gene end by 4 bases; junction bases not matched to a gene: 10. The CDR3 spans 15 residues. Full variable domain (outside the CDR3, taken from reference TRBV5-4 and TRBJ2-3): ETGVTQSPTHLIKTRGQQVTLRCSSQSGHNTVSWYQQALGQGPQFIFQYYREEENGRGNFPPRFSGLQFPNYSSELNVNALELDDSALYLCASNSGGPGSDTQYFGPGTRLTVL.

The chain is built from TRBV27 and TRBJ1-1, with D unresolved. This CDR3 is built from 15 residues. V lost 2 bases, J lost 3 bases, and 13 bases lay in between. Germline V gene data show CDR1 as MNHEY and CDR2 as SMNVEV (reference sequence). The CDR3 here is CASSLESPRDTEAFF. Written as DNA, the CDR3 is TGTGCCAGCAGTTTAGAGTCCCCTCGGGACACTGAAGCTTTCTTT.

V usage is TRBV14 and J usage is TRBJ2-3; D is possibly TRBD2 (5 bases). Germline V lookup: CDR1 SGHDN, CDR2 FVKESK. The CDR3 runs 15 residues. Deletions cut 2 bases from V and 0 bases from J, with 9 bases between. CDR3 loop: CASSQWAGSTDTQYF. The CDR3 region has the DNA TGTGCCAGCAGCCAATGGGCGGGTAGCACAGATACGCAGTATTTT.

The CDR3, as DNA: TGTGCCTGGAGTCAAACGACAGGGTTGGGGCTACGCAATCAGCCCCAGCATTTT. Its translation is CAWSQTTGLGLRNQPQHF. V gene TRBV30 combines with J gene TRBJ1-5, with 7 bases identical to TRBD1. Germline CDR1 is GTSNPN and CDR2 is SVGIG (reference sequence). V gave up 2 bases and J gave up 2 bases; unmatched junction bases: 15. The CDR3 runs to 18 residues.

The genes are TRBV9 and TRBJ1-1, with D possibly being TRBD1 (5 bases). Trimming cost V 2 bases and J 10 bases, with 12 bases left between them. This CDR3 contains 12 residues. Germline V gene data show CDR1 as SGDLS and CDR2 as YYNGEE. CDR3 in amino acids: CASSVAGRAAFF. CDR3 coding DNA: TGTGCCAGCAGCGTTGCAGGGAGGGCAGCTTTCTTT.

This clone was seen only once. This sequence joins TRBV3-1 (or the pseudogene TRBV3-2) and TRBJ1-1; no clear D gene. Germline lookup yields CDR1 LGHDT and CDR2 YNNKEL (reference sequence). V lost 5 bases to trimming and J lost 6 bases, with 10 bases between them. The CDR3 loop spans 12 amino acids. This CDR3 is CASSSEAAEAFF. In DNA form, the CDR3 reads TGTGCCAGCAGCTCCGAGGCGGCTGAAGCTTTCTTT.

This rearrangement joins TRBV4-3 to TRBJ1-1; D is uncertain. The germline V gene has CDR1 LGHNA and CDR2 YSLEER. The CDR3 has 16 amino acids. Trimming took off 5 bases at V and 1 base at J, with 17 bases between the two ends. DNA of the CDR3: TGCGCCAGCAGCGACGTGCGGTTAACAAAGAACACTGAAGCTTTCTTT. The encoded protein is CASSDVRLTKNTEAFF.

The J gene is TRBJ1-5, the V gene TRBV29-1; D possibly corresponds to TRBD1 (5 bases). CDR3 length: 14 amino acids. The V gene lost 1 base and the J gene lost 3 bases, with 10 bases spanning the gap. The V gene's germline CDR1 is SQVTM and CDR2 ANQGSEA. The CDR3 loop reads CSVEVAGNNQPQHF. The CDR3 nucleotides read TGCAGCGTTGAAGTTGCAGGGAACAATCAGCCCCAGCATTTT.